This TCR beta chain was retrieved from a study of human T cells and chemical hapten exposure (dated by TCRdb to about 2021). For context, the study as a whole: Libraries were pooled for sequencing, and per-sample TCR yields varied mainly because of small differences in library volumes within the pool. For every blood RNA sample, sequencing covered both the TCR alpha and TCR beta chains. Peripheral blood TCR repertoire changes were tracked in vivo in alopecia patients during primary and secondary sensitization to the hapten diphenylcyclopropenone (DPC).

Library construction relied on RACE. Sequencing was carried out with a NextSeq 500. Library preparation attached unique molecular identifiers to individual cDNA molecules for quantitative, reproducible TCR counting. The paper's data handling went like this. The median number of TCRs per sample was around 100,000, ranging from about 23,224 to 690,600. V, J and CDR3 annotation of the TCR reads was carried out using the Decombinator software suite. To make PS versus PT1 abundance plots, every sample was subsampled to the same number of TCRs (28,000). Expanded TCRs were defined as absent before sensitization and observed at least eight times at the 2-week time point. The public sequencing data were trimmed at Q25 with fastp and processed into clonotypes with MiXCR by TCRdb, which kept only in-frame beta chains. Under each unique CDR3 protein, matching rows form one entry showing the most common genes and DNA. TCRdb assigned the V and J calls; the authors' analysis was not used. For this sample there are under 45,000 distinct CDR3 sequences; less than 5.5% appear just once. Jointly, the top ten make up about 13% of the sample.

Results and caveats for the whole study, not just this receptor: DPC sensitization did not change the number of TCRs with a frequency above 1 in 1000, and there was no evidence of changes in global repertoire structure. After repeated subsampling, changes were observed in the strength of the expansion versus patch-test correlation and in the threshold at which the correlation became significant.

In this sample, this clonotype turned up many times. Its cognate antigen has yet to be identified. Base qualities were left out, and no much larger clone turns up one base away. In light of the paper, this sample's time point label describes: healthy volunteer bleed at 6 weeks. Total RNA was extracted from unfractionated whole blood collected in Tempus Blood RNA tubes. Roughly 5 healthy volunteers served as TCR sequencing controls and were bled at day 0, 2 weeks and 6 weeks. From a lookup of the germline V gene (reference sequence), CDR1 and CDR2 are MNHEY and SMNVEV. The CDR3 covers 16 residues, taking in both the cysteine and the phenylalanine. The entry retains the CDR3 DNA only, 48 bases that are in frame from base 1. V drops 0 bases and J drops 0 bases, leaving 10 bases in between.

The clonotype was recovered from a human donor in good health. Some clones in this sample may be carry-over from other donors' samples. The rearrangement joined TRBV27 to TRBJ2-3, with the D gene call left open. The sample was whole blood. The CDR3 reads as follows: CASSLSNLDSTDTQYF. The DNA sequence follows: TGTGCCAGCAGTTTATCAAACCTGGATAGCACAGATACGCAGTATTTT.